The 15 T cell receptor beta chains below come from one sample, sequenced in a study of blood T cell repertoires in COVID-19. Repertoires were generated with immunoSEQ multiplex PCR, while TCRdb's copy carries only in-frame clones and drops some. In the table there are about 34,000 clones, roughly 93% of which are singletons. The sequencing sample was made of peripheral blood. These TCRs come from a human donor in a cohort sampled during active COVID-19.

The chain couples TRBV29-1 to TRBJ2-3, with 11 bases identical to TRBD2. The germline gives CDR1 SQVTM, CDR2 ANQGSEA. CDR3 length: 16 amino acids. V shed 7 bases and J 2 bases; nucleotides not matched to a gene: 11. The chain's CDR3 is CSAAPPSGGNTDTQYF. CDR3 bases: TGCAGCGCCGCCCCACCTAGCGGGGGGAACACAGATACGCAGTATTTT.

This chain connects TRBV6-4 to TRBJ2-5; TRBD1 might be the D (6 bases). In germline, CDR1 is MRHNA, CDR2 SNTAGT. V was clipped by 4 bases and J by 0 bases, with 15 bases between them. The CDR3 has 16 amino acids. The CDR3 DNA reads TGTGCCAGCAGTGGACCCGCAGGGGTTAACCAAGAGACCCAGTACTTC. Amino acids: CASSGPAGVNQETQYF.

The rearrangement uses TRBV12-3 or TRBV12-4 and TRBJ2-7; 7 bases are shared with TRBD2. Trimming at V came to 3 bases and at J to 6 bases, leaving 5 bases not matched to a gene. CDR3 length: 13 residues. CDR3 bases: TGTGCCAGCAGTTTGAGCGGGACTTTCGAGCAGTACTTC. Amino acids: CASSLSGTFEQYF.

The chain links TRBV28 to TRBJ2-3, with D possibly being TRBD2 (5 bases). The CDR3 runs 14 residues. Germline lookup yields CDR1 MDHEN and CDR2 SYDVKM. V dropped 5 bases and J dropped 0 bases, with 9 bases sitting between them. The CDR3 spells CASSLRLSTDTQYF. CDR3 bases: TGTGCCAGCAGTCTCAGACTAAGCACAGATACGCAGTATTTT.

The chain's CDR3 is CASSYVEETQYF. The CDR3 nucleotides read TGTGCCAGCAGTTACGTAGAGGAGACCCAGTACTTC. J is TRBJ2-5 and V is TRBV6-6; D is unresolved. The CDR3 extends over 12 amino acids. Between the trimmed V and J ends, which lost 2 bases and 5 bases, there was a span of 6 bases. Germline values: CDR1 MNHNY, CDR2 SVGAGI (reference sequence).

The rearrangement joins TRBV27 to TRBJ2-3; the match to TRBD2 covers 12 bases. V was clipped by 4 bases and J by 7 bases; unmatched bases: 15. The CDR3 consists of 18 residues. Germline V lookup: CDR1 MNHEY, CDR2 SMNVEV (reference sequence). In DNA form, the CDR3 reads TGTGCCAGCAGTTCCCAACTCGGACTAGCGGGGAATAGGAATACGCAGTATTTT. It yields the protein CASSSQLGLAGNRNTQYF.

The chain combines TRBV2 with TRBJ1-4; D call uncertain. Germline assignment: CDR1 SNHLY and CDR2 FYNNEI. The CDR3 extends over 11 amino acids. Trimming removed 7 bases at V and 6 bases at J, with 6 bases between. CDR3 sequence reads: CASNIYEKLFF. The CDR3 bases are TGTGCCAGCAATATTTATGAAAAACTGTTTTTT.

CDR3: CASSLVDRDYEQYF. CDR3 coding DNA: TGTGCCAGCAGCTTAGTAGACAGAGACTACGAGCAGTACTTC. This chain joins TRBV7-9 and TRBJ2-7, with D possibly matching TRBD1 (5 bases). The CDR3 consists of 14 residues. Trimming left V 1 base short and J 3 bases short, with 10 bases between. Per the germline V gene, CDR1 is SEHNR and CDR2 is FQNEAQ (reference sequence). Full variable domain (remainder filled in from reference TRBV7-9 and TRBJ2-7): DTGVSQNPRHKITKRGQNVTFRCDPISEHNRLYWYRQTLGQGPEFLTYFQNEAQLEKSRLLSDRFSAERPKGSFSTLEIQRTEQGDSAMYLCASSLVDRDYEQYFGPGTRLTVT.

This chain's CDR3 is CASSLAQGSYTEAFF. As DNA, the CDR3 is TGTGCCAGCAGTTTAGCTCAGGGATCGTACACTGAAGCTTTCTTT. The rearrangement joins TRBV28 to TRBJ1-1; TRBD1 might be the D (5 bases). Germline values: CDR1 MDHEN, CDR2 SYDVKM. Trimming cost V 2 bases and J 3 bases, with 13 bases left between them. CDR3 length equals 15 residues.

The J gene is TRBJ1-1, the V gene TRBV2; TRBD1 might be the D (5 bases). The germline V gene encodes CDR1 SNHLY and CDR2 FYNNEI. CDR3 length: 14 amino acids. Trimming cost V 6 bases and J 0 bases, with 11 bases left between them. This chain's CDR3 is CASSRGRMNTEAFF. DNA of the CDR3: TGTGCCAGCAGCCGGGGGAGAATGAACACTGAAGCTTTCTTT.

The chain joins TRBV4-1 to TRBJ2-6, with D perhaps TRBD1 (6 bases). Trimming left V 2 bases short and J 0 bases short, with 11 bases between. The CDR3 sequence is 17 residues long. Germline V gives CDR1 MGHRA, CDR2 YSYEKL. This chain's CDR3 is CASSQQDSFSGANVLTF. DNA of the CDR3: TGCGCCAGCAGCCAACAGGACAGCTTCTCTGGGGCCAACGTCCTGACTTTC.

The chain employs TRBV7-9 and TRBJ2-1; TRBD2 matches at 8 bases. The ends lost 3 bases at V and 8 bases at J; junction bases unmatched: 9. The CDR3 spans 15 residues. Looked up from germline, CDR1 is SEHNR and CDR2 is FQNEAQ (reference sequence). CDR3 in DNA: TGTGCCAGCAGCTTTTCGGGACTAGATCACCATGAGCAGTTCTTC. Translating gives CASSFSGLDHHEQFF.

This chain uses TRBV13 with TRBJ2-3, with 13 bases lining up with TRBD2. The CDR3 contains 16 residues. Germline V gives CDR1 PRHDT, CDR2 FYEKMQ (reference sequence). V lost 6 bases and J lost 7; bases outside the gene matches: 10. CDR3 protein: CASRMTSGRLRYTQYF. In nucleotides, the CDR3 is TGTGCCAGCAGAATGACTAGCGGGAGGTTGCGATATACGCAGTATTTT. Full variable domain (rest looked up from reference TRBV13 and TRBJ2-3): AAGVIQSPRHLIKEKRETATLKCYPIPRHDTVYWYQQGPGQDPQFLISFYEKMQSDKGSIPDRFSAQQFSDYHSELNMSSLELGDSALYFCASRMTSGRLRYTQYFGPGTRLTVL.

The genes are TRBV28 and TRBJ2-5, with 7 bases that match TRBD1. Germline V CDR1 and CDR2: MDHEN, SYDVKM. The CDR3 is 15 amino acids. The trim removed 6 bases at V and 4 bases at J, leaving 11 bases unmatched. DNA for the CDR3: TGTGCCAGCAGGGCCCGGGCAGGGGGAAGAGAGACCCAGTACTTC. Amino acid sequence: CASRARAGGRETQYF.

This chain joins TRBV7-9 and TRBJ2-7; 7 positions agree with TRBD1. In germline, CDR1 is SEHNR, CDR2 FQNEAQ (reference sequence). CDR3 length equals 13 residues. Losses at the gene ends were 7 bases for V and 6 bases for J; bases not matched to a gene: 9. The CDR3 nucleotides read TGTGCCAGCAACCTCGAGGGGGCTCGCGAGCAGTACTTC. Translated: CASNLEGAREQYF.